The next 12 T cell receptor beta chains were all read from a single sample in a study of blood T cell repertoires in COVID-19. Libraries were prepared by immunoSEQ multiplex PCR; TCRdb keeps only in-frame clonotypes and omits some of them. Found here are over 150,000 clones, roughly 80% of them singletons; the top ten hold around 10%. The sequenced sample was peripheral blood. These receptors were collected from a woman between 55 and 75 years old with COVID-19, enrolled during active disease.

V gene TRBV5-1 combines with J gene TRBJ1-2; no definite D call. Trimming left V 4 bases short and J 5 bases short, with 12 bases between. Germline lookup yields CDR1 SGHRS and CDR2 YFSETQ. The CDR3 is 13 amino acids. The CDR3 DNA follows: TGCGCCAGCAGCCTAGCGGACGGTTATGGCTACACCTTC. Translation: CASSLADGYGYTF. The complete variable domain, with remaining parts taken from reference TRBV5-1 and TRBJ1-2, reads KAGVTQTPRYLIKTRGQQVTLSCSPISGHRSVSWYQQTPGQGLQFLFEYFSETQRNKGNFPGRFSGRQFSNSRSEMNVSTLELGDSALYLCASSLADGYGYTFGSGTRLTVV.

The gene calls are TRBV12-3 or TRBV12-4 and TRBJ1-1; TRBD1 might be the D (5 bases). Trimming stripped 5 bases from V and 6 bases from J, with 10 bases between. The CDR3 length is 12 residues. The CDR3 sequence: CASSQDTAEAFF. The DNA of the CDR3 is TGTGCCAGCAGTCAGGACACGGCTGAAGCTTTCTTT.

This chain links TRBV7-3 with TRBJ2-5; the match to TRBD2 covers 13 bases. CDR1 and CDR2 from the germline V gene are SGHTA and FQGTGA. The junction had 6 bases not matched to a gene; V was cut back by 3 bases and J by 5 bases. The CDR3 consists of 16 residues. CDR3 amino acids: CASSFRGLAGEETQYF. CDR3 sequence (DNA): TGTGCCAGCAGCTTCCGAGGACTAGCGGGAGAGGAGACCCAGTACTTC.

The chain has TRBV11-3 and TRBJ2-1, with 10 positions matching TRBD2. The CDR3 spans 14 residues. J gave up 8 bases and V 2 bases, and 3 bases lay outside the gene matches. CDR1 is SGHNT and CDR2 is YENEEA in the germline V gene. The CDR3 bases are TGTGCCAGCAGCTTACTAGCGGGGGTACATGAGCAGTTCTTC. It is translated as CASSLLAGVHEQFF.

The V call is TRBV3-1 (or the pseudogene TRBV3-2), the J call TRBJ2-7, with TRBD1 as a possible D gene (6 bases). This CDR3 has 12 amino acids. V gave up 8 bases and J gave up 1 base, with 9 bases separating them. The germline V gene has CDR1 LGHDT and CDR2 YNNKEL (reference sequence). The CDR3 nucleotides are TGTGCCAGCCTAGGGGGTTCCTACGAGCAGTACGTC. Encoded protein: CASLGGSYEQYV.

Here the CDR3 reads CASSLTGGTGGTDTQYF. CDR3 DNA sequence: TGTGCCAGCAGCTTAACCGGAGGGACAGGGGGCACAGATACGCAGTATTTT. The chain joins TRBV11-2 to TRBJ2-3; 10 positions agree with TRBD1. The junction had 6 bases not matched to a gene; V was cut back by 2 bases and J by 1 base. The CDR3 spans 17 residues. Germline lookup yields CDR1 SGHAT and CDR2 FQNNGV. The whole variable domain, remainder taken from reference TRBV11-2 and TRBJ2-3, is EAGVAQSPRYKIIEKRQSVAFWCNPISGHATLYWYQQILGQGPKLLIQFQNNGVVDDSQLPKDRFSAERLKGVDSTLKIQPAKLEDSAVYLCASSLTGGTGGTDTQYFGPGTRLTVL.

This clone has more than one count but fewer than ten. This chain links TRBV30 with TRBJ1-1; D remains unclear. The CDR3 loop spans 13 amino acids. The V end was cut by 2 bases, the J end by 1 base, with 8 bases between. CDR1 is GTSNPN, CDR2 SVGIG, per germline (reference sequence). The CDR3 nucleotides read TGTGCCTGGAGTCGACTCTGGAACACTGAAGCTTTCTTT. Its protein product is CAWSRLWNTEAFF.

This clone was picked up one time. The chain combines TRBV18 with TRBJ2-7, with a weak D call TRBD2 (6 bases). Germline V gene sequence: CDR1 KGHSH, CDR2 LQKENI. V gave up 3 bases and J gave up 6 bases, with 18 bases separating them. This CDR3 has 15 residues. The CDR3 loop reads CASSPSGTPSGEQYF. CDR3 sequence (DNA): TGTGCCAGCTCACCCTCCGGGACTCCATCAGGCGAGCAGTACTTC.

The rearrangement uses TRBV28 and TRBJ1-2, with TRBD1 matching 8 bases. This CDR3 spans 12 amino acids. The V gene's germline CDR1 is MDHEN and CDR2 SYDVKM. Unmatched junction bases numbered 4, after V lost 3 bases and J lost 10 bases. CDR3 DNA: TGTGCCAGCAGTTTGGCGACAGGGGCCTACACCTTC. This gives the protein CASSLATGAYTF.

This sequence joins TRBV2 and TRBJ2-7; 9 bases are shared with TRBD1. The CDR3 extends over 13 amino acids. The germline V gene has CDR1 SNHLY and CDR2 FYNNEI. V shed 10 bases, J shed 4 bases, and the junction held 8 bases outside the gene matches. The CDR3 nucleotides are TGTGCCACCATGGGACAGGGAACATACGAGCAGTACTTC. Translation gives CATMGQGTYEQYF. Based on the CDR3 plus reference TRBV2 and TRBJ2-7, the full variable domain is EPEVTQTPSHQVTQMGQEVILRCVPISNHLYFYWYRQILGQKVEFLVSFYNNEISEKSEIFDDQFSVERPDGSNFTLKIRSTKLEDSAMYFCATMGQGTYEQYFGPGTRLTVT.

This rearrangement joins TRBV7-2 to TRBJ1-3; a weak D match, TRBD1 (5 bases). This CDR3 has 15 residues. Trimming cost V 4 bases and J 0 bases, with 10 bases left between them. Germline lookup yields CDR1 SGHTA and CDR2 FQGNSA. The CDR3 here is CASSSTGRSGNTIYF. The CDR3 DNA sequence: TGTGCCAGCAGCTCCACAGGCCGCTCTGGAAACACCATATATTTT.

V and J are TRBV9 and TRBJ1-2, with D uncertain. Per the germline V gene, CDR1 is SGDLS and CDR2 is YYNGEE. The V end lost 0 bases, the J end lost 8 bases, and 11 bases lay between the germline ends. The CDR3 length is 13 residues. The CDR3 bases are TGTGCCAGCAGCGTAGAGCCCGCGGGCGGCTACACCTTC. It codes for CASSVEPAGGYTF.